This TCR beta chain stems from a study of blood T cell repertoires in COVID-19. Trimming removed 3 bases at V and 0 bases at J, with 8 bases between. CDR1 KGHSH and CDR2 LQKENI come from the germline V gene. The length of the CDR3 is 15 residues. On this clone: Other DNA sequences in the sample encode the same CDR3.

The method was immunoSEQ multiplex PCR; TCRdb's version includes in-frame clones alone and lacks a portion of them. The table includes a few hundred thousand clones, roughly nine tenths detected once. The sequenced material came from PBMCs or T cells enriched from blood (not recorded which). This chain connects TRBV18 to TRBJ2-2, with a weak D call TRBD2 (6 bases). This receptor was taken from a woman in her 30s who had recovered from COVID-19. As DNA, the CDR3 is TGTGCCAGCTCACCCGGGACTCCGAACACCGGGGAGCTGTTTTTT. Protein: CASSPGTPNTGELFF.